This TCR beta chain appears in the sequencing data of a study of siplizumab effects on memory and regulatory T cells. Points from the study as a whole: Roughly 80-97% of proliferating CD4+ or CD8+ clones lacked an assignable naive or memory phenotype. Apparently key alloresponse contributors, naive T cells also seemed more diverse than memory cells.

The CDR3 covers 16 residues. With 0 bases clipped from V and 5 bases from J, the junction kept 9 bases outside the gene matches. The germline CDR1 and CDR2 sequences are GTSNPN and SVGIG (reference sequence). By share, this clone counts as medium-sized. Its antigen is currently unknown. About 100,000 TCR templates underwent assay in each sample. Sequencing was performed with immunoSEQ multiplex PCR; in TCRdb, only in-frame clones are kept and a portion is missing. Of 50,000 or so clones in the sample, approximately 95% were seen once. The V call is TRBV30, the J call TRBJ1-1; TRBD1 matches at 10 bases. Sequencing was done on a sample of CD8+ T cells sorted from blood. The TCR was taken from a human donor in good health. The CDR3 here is CAWSVWGQGMRTEAFF. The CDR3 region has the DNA TGTGCCTGGAGTGTATGGGGACAGGGGATGAGGACTGAAGCTTTCTTT.